A single TCR beta chain is shown here with its context. Its cognate antigen is unknown. These data come from a study of cytotoxic CD8 clonotypes in ibrutinib-treated CLL. Study findings and constraints: Collection times varied between progressing and sustained-remission patients. Few clonotypes were public, and these shrank or held steady under treatment. At baseline, clonality was higher than in age-matched healthy donors and correlated with CD8+ counts.

The CDR3 sequence is 18 residues long. Trimming stripped 1 base from V and 1 base from J, with 17 bases between. CDR1 and CDR2 (germline): SEHNR, FQNEAQ (reference sequence). Libraries were prepared by immunoSEQ multiplex PCR; TCRdb keeps only in-frame clonotypes and omits some of them. The repertoire holds 25,000 to 30,000 clones, with 60% to 85% as singletons. This sample comprised PBMCs, obtained after 36 months of ibrutinib treatment. The sequence derives from a human donor with chronic lymphocytic leukemia. The rearrangement links TRBV7-9 to TRBJ1-3; a possible D gene is TRBD1 (6 bases). The chain's CDR3 is CASSLVTGILTSGNTIYF. The DNA for the CDR3 is TGTGCCAGCAGCTTAGTAACAGGGATATTGACTTCTGGAAACACCATATATTTT.